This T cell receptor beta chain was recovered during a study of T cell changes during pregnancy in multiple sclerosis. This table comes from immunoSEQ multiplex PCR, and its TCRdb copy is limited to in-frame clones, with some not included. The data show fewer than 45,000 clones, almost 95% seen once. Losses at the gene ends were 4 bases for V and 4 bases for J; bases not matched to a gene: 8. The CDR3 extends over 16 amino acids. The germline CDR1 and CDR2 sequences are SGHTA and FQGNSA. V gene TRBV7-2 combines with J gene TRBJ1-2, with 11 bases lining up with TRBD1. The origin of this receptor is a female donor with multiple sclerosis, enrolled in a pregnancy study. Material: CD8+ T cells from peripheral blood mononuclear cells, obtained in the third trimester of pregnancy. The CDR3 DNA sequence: TGTGCCAGCAGCTCGGCCCGGACAGGGGGCGGCTATGGCTACACCTTC. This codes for CASSSARTGGGYGYTF.